One and the same sample provided the 11 T cell receptor beta chains below, sequenced in a study of blood T cell repertoires in COVID-19. Sequencing was performed with immunoSEQ multiplex PCR; in TCRdb, only in-frame clones are kept and a portion is missing. The data contain under 350,000 clones, roughly 86% of them seen just once; the ten biggest clones take up approximately 1.8%. The specimen was peripheral blood. These receptors came from a woman aged 30 to 39 with COVID-19, enrolled during active disease.

This rearrangement joins TRBV6-1 to TRBJ2-7; TRBD1 agrees at 12 bases. V shed 0 bases, J shed 3 bases, and the junction held 3 bases outside the gene matches. The CDR3 is made up of 16 amino acids. CDR1 and CDR2 (germline): MNHNS, SASEGT. The CDR3 protein is CASSEAGTGGGYEQYF. CDR3 bases: TGTGCCAGCAGTGAAGCGGGGACAGGGGGCGGCTACGAGCAGTACTTC.

A few counts support this clone. The CDR3 nucleotides read TGTGCCAGCAGCGCCGGGACAGGGCTAAACGAGCAGTACTTC. The encoded protein is CASSAGTGLNEQYF. The rearrangement joins TRBV7-7 to TRBJ2-7, with 9 bases aligning to TRBD1. From germline, CDR1 is SSHAT and CDR2 FNYEAQ (reference sequence). This CDR3 region has 14 residues. With V trimmed by 5 bases and J by 5 bases, 7 bases remained unmatched.

Here the CDR3 DNA reads TGTGCCAGCAGCTTAATCAGTCCCAGCTCCTACAATGAGCAGTTCTTC. The encoded protein is CASSLISPSSYNEQFF. The genes are TRBV7-8 and TRBJ2-1, with no clear D. This CDR3 region has 16 residues. The germline V gene has CDR1 SGHVS and CDR2 FQNEAQ. Trimming left V 2 bases short and J 0 bases short, with 11 bases between.

This chain connects TRBV27 to TRBJ2-1, with 8 bases matching TRBD2. V shed 7 bases and J 5 bases; nucleotides not matched to a gene: 10. CDR3 size: 15 residues. Germline CDR1 MNHEY, CDR2 SMNVEV (reference sequence). The CDR3, as DNA: TGTGCCAGCACAAGAACCGGGACTAGGGACAATGAGCAGTTCTTC. Protein sequence: CASTRTGTRDNEQFF.

This sequence joins TRBV5-4 and TRBJ1-2; no clear D gene. Trimming stripped 0 bases from V and 5 bases from J, with 20 bases between. Germline CDR1 and CDR2: SGHNT and YYREEE (reference sequence). CDR3 length equals 17 residues. The CDR3: CASSLVAMQARHYGYTF. Here the CDR3 DNA reads TGTGCCAGCAGCTTGGTTGCGATGCAGGCCAGACATTATGGCTACACCTTC.

The chain couples TRBV28 to TRBJ1-2; 7 nucleotides agree with TRBD1. Germline assignment: CDR1 MDHEN and CDR2 SYDVKM. The V segment lost 4 bases and the J segment 5 bases; nucleotides outside the gene matches: 7. The CDR3 loop spans 14 amino acids. CDR3 residues: CASSSTGRGYGYTF. The CDR3 DNA sequence: TGTGCCAGCAGTTCGACAGGGAGAGGGTATGGCTACACCTTC.

A single count supports this clone. CDR3 loop: CASSSRGTNEKLFF. The DNA of the CDR3 is TGTGCCAGCAGCTCCAGGGGGACTAATGAAAAACTGTTTTTT. V and J are TRBV7-9 and TRBJ1-4; 7 bases are shared with TRBD1. V lost 4 bases to trimming and J lost 2 bases; unmatched junction nucleotides: 1. The CDR3 totals 14 residues. The V gene's germline CDR1 is SEHNR and CDR2 FQNEAQ (reference sequence).

The chain joins TRBV10-3 to TRBJ1-1; tentative D call: TRBD1 (5 bases). V lost 5 bases and J 4 bases, leaving 17 bases between the germline ends. CDR1 and CDR2 (germline): ENHRY, SYGVKD. The CDR3 loop spans 15 amino acids. The CDR3 is CAISPRLGAGTEAFF. The CDR3 nucleotides read TGTGCCATCAGTCCCCGTTTAGGGGCCGGCACTGAAGCTTTCTTT.

The table lists this clone with a count of one. The V gene is TRBV2, the J gene TRBJ1-2; TRBD1 matches 12 bases. V lost 7 bases to trimming and J lost 7 bases; unmatched junction nucleotides: 13. The length of the CDR3 is 16 residues. Germline V gene sequence: CDR1 SNHLY, CDR2 FYNNEI. Here the CDR3 reads CASTRNPGQGAGGYTF. The CDR3 coding sequence is TGTGCCAGCACCCGAAATCCGGGACAGGGGGCGGGTGGCTACACCTTC.

The chain uses TRBV6-2 or TRBV6-3 and TRBJ2-3; 7 bases fit TRBD2. The trim removed 6 bases at V and 5 bases at J, leaving 17 bases unmatched. The CDR3 length is 17 residues. CDR1 MNHEY and CDR2 SVGEGT come from the germline V gene. The CDR3 reads CASSPDKAGQLGDTQYF. CDR3 coding DNA: TGTGCCAGCAGCCCTGACAAAGCGGGGCAATTGGGAGATACGCAGTATTTT.

The chain links TRBV25-1 to TRBJ1-1, with D unclear. Germline V gene sequence: CDR1 MGHDK, CDR2 SYGVNS. V was shortened by 5 bases and J by 3 bases, with 10 bases between the two germline ends. The CDR3 is 13 residues long. In nucleotides, the CDR3 is TGTGCCAGCAGTCCCTTTTCCGACACTGAAGCTTTCTTT. Residues: CASSPFSDTEAFF.